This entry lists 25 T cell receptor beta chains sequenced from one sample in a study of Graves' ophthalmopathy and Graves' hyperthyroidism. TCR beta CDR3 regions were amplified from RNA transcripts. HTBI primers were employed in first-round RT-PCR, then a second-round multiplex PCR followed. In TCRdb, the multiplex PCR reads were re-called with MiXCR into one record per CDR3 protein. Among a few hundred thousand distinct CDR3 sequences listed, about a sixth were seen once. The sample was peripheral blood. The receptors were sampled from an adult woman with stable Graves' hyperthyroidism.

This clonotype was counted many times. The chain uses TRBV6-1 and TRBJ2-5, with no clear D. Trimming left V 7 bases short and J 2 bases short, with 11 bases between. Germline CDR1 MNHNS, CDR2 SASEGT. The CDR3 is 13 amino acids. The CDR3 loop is CASMIPDQETQYF. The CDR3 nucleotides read TGTGCCAGCATGATACCGGATCAAGAGACCCAGTACTTC.

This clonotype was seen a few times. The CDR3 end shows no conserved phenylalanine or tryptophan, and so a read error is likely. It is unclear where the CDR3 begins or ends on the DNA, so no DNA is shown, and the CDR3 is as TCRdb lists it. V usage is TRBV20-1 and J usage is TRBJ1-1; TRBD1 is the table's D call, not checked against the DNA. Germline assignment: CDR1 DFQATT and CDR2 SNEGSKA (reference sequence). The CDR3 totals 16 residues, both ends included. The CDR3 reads CSARDMGDRTNTEACS.

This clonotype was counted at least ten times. CDR3 in amino acids: CASRTTVLKAEAFF. The CDR3 bases are TGTGCCAGCAGAACGACAGTGCTGAAGGCTGAAGCTTTCTTT. The rearrangement joins TRBV6-2 or TRBV6-3 to TRBJ1-1; tentative D call: TRBD1 (5 bases). The CDR3 contains 14 residues. The V gene lost 6 bases and the J gene lost 6 bases, with 17 bases spanning the gap. Germline CDR1 and CDR2: MNHEY and SVGEGT.

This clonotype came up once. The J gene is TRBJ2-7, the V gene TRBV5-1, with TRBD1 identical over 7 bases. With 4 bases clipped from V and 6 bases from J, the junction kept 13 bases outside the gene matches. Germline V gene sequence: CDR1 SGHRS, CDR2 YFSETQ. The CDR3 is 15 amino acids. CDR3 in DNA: TGCGCCAGCAGCAACTGGAGGACAGGAGGATCCGAGCAGTACTTC. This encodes CASSNWRTGGSEQYF.

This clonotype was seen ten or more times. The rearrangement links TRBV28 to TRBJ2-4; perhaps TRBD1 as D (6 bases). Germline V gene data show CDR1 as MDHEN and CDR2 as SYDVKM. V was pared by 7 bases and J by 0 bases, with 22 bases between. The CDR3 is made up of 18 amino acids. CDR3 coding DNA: TGTGCCAGCACCACACCACAAAGGACAGCTCTAGCCAAAAACATTCAGTACTTC. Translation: CASTTPQRTALAKNIQYF. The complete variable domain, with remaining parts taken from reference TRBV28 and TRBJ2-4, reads DVKVTQSSRYLVKRTGEKVFLECVQDMDHENMFWYRQDPGLGLRLIYFSYDVKMKEKGDIPEGYSVSREKKERFSLILESASTNQTSMYLCASTTPQRTALAKNIQYFGAGTRLSVL.

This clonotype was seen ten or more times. The CDR3 reads CASSRTSSSYEQYF. As DNA, the CDR3 is TGTGCCAGCAGCCGGACTTCTAGCTCCTACGAGCAGTACTTC. The chain recombines TRBV11-2 with TRBJ2-7; TRBD2 is a possible D gene (5 bases). The V gene's germline CDR1 is SGHAT and CDR2 FQNNGV. CDR3 length: 14 amino acids. The ends were cut back, 5 bases at V and 0 bases at J, with 11 bases in the middle.

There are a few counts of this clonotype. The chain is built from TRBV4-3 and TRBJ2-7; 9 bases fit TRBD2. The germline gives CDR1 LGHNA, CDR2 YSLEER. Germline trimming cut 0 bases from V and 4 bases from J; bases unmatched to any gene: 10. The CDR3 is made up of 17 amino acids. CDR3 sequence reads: CASSQERLAGLAYEQYF. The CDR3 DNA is TGCGCCAGCAGCCAAGAACGGCTAGCGGGGTTAGCATACGAGCAGTACTTC.

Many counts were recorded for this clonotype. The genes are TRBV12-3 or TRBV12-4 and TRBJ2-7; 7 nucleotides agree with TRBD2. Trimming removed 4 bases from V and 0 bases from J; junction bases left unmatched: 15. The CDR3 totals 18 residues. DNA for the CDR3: TGTGCCAGCAGTTGGGGGTCCGTAGCGGGCCTAAGCTCCTACGAGCAGTACTTC. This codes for CASSWGSVAGLSSYEQYF.

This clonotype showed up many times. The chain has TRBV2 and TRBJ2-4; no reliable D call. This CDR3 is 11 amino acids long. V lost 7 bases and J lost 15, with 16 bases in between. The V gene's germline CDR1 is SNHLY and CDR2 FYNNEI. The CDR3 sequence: CASTSGPFAYF. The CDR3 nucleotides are TGTGCCAGCACTTCCGGACCGTTTGCGTACTTC.

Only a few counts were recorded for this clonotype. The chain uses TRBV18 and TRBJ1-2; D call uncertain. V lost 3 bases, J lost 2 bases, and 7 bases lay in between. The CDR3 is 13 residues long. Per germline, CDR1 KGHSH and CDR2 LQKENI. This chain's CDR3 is CASSPDPNYGYTF. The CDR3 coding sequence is TGTGCCAGCTCACCGGATCCAAACTATGGCTACACCTTC.

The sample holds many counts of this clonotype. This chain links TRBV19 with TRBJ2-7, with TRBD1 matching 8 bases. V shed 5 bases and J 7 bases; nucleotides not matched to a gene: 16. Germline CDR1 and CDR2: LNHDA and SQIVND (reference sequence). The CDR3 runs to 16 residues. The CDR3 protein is CASSFKTGTGPLEQYF. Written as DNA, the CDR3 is TGTGCCAGTAGTTTCAAAACCGGGACAGGACCCTTGGAGCAGTACTTC.

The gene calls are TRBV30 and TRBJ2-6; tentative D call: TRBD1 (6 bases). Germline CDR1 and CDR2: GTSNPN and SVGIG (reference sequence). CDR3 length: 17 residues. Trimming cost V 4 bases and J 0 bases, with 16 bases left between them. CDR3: CAWTFYRESSGANVLTF. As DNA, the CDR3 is TGTGCCTGGACGTTTTACAGGGAGAGCTCTGGGGCCAACGTCCTGACTTTC.

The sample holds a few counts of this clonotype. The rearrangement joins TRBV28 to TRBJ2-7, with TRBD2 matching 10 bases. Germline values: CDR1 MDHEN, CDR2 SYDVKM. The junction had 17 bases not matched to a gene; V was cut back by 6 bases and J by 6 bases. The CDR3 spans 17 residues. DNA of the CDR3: TGTGCCAGCAGCCAAGATCCCCCCGGGACTAGCGCCCGCGAGCAGTACTTC. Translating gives CASSQDPPGTSAREQYF.

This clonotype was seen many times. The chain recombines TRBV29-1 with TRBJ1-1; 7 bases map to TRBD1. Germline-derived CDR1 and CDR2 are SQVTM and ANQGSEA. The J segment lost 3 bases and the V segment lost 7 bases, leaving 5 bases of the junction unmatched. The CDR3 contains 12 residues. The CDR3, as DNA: TGCAGCGGAGGGGGCGCGTACACTGAAGCTTTCTTT. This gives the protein CSGGGAYTEAFF. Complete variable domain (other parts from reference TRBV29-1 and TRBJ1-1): SAVISQKPSRDICQRGTSLTIQCQVDSQVTMMFWYRQQPGQSLTLIATANQGSEATYESGFVIDKFPISRPNLTFSTLTVSNMSPEDSSIYLCSGGGAYTEAFFGQGTRLTVV.

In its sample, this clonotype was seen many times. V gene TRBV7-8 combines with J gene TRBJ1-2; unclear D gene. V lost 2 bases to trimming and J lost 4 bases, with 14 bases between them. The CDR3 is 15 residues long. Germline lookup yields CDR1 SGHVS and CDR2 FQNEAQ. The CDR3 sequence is CASSLSYLRGYGYTF. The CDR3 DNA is TGTGCCAGCAGCTTAAGTTACCTCCGGGGCTATGGCTACACCTTC.

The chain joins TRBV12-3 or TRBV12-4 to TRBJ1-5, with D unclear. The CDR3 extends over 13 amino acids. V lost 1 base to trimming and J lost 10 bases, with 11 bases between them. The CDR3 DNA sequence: TGTGCCAGCAGTTTAGAACAGACGTCTCCCCAGCATTTT. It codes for CASSLEQTSPQHF.

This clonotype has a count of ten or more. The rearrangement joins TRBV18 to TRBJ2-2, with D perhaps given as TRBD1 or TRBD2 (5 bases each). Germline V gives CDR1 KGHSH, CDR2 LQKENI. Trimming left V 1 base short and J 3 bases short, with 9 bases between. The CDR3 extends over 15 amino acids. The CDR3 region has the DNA TGTGCCAGCTCACCACATCGGGGCTACACCGGGGAGCTGTTTTTT. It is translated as CASSPHRGYTGELFF.

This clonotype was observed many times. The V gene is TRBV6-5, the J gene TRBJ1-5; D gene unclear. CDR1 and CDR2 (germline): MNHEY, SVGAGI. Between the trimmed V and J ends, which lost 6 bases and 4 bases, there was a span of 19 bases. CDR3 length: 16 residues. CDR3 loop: CASRGWGGGENQPQHF. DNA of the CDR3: TGTGCCAGCAGGGGATGGGGTGGTGGGGAGAATCAGCCCCAGCATTTT.

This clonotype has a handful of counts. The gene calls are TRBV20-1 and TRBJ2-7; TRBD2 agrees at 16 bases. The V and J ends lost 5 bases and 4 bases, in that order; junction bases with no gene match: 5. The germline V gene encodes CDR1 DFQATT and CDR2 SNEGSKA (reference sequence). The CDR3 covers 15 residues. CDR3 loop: CSAPGTSGRVYEQYF. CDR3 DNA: TGCAGTGCTCCCGGGACTAGCGGGAGGGTTTACGAGCAGTACTTC.

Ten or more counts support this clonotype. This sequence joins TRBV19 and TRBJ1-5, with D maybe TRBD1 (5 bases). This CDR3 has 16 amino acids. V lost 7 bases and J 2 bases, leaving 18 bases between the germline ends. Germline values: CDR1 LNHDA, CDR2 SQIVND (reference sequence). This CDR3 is CASKRSGEVGNQPQHF. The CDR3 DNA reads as TGTGCCAGTAAGAGGTCGGGGGAAGTAGGCAATCAGCCCCAGCATTTT. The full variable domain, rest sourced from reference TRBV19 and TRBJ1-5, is DGGITQSPKYLFRKEGQNVTLSCEQNLNHDAMYWYRQDPGQGLRLIYYSQIVNDFQKGDIAEGYSVSREKKESFPLTVTSAQKNPTAFYLCASKRSGEVGNQPQHFGDGTRLSIL.

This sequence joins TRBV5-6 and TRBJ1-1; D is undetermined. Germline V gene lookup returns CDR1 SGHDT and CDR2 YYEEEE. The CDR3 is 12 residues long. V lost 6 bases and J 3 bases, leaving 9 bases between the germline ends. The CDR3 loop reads CASIFQYTEAFF. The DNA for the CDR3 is TGTGCCAGCATCTTTCAGTACACTGAAGCTTTCTTT.

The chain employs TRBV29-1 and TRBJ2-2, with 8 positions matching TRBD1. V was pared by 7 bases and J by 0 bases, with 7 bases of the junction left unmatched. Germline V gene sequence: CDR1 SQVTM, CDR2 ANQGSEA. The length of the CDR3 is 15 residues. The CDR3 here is CSAVGQAPNTGELFF. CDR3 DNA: TGCAGCGCCGTGGGACAGGCCCCGAACACCGGGGAGCTGTTTTTT.

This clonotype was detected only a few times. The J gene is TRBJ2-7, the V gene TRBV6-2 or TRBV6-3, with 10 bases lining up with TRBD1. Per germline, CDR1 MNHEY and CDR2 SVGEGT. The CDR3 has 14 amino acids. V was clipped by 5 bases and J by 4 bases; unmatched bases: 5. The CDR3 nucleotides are TGTGCCAGCAGTCCTTGGACAGGGGGGTACGAGCAGTACTTC. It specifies CASSPWTGGYEQYF.

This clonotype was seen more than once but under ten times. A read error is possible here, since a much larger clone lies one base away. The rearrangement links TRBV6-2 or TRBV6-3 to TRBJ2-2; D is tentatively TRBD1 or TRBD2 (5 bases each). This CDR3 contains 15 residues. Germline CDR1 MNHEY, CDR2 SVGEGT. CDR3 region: CASSYGTANTGEPFF. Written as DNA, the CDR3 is TGTGCCAGCAGTTACGGGACCGCTAACACCGGGGAGCCGTTTTTT.

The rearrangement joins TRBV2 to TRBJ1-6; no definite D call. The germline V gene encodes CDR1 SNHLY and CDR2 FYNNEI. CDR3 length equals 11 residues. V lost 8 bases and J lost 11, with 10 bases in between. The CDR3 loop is CASLIGPPLHF. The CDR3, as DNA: TGTGCCAGCCTTATAGGGCCACCCCTCCACTTT.